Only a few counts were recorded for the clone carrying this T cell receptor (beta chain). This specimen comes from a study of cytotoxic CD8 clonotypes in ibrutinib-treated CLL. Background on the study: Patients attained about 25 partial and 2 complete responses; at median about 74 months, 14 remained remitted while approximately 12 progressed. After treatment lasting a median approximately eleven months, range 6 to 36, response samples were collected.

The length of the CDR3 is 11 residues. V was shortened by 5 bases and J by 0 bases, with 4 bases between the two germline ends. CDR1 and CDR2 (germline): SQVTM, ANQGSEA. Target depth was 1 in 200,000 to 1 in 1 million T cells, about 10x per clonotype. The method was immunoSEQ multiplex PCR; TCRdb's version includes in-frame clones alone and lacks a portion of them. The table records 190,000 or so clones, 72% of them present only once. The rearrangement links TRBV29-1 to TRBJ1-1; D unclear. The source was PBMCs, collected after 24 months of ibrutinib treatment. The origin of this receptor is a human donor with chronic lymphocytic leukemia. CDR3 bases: TGCAGCGTTCCCTTGAACACTGAAGCTTTCTTT. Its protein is CSVPLNTEAFF.